A single sample is the source of the 27 T cell receptor beta chains below, sequenced in a study of CD8+CD57+ T cells in acquired aplastic anemia. Previously, flow cytometry had revealed CD8+CD57+ cell expansion in the patients chosen for sequencing. TCR beta VDJ and CDR3 profiling used genomic DNA as template. MiXCR was run by TCRdb on the reads, yielding one entry per CDR3 protein. The data show about 120,000 distinct CDR3 sequences, 50% to 60% seen once. Sequencing used sorted CD4+, CD8+, or CD8+CD57+ T cells (not recorded which) from PBMCs. These receptors originate from a human donor with aplastic anemia.

The genes are TRBV27 and TRBJ2-3; 7 bases are a match to TRBD2. J lost 6 bases, V lost 7 bases, and 16 bases had no gene match. There are 16 residues in the CDR3. Germline CDR1 MNHEY, CDR2 SMNVEV (reference sequence). CDR3 amino acids: CASNRRLAERADTQYF. DNA of the CDR3: TGTGCCAGCAATAGGCGGCTAGCGGAGAGAGCGGATACGCAGTATTTT.

By share, this clonotype counts as medium-sized (0.01 to 0.1%). The V gene is TRBV2, the J gene TRBJ1-6; D ambiguous. Germline V lookup: CDR1 SNHLY, CDR2 FYNNEI. The CDR3 extends over 14 amino acids. V was cut by 3 bases and J by 13 bases, with 16 bases left in between. The CDR3 region has the DNA TGTGCCAGCAGTGAGTCTCCCAGTGCGCTTCCCCTCCACTTT. It specifies CASSESPSALPLHF.

This rearrangement joins TRBV7-9 to TRBJ2-1; 10 bases line up with TRBD2. V was pared by 6 bases and J by 16 bases, with 6 bases of the junction left unmatched. CDR3 size: 11 residues. Germline V lookup: CDR1 SEHNR, CDR2 FQNEAQ (reference sequence). The CDR3 is CASSPSGSLFF. The DNA for the CDR3 is TGTGCCAGCAGTCCTAGCGGGAGTCTTTTCTTC. The complete variable domain, with remaining parts taken from reference TRBV7-9 and TRBJ2-1, reads DTGVSQNPRHKITKRGQNVTFRCDPISEHNRLYWYRQTLGQGPEFLTYFQNEAQLEKSRLLSDRFSAERPKGSFSTLEIQRTEQGDSAMYLCASSPSGSLFFGPGTRLTVL.

The gene calls are TRBV19 and TRBJ2-1; D is unclear. Germline V gene lookup returns CDR1 LNHDA and CDR2 SQIVND (reference sequence). V lost 4 bases and J 4 bases, leaving 5 bases between the germline ends. The length of the CDR3 is 12 residues. Here the CDR3 DNA reads TGTGCCAGTAGTAGCCAGTACAATGAGCAGTTCTTC. Amino acid sequence: CASSSQYNEQFF.

This chain uses TRBV9 with TRBJ2-6; D not certain. Germline-derived CDR1 and CDR2 are SGDLS and YYNGEE. The CDR3 extends over 17 amino acids. The V gene lost 0 bases and the J gene lost 1 base, with 11 bases spanning the gap. This chain's CDR3 is CASSVGTTLSGANVLTF. Written as DNA, the CDR3 is TGTGCCAGCAGCGTAGGAACAACCCTTTCTGGGGCCAACGTCCTGACTTTC.

This clonotype has only one observation. The chain employs TRBV10-1 and TRBJ2-7, with 9 bases that match TRBD1. The CDR3 extends over 16 amino acids. CDR1 and CDR2 (germline): WNHNN, SYGVQD (reference sequence). The ends lost 4 bases at V and 5 bases at J; junction bases unmatched: 12. CDR3 in DNA: TGCGCCAGCAGTGGTAGGTCTGGGACAGGGATCAACGAGCAGTACTTC. Translation gives CASSGRSGTGINEQYF.

This rearrangement joins TRBV6-2 or TRBV6-3 to TRBJ2-1; D may be TRBD2 (6 bases). The germline V gene has CDR1 MNHEY and CDR2 SVGEGT. The length of the CDR3 is 16 residues. V was pared by 4 bases and J by 2 bases, with 15 bases between. CDR3 loop: CASSSLREDTYNEQFF. The DNA of the CDR3 is TGTGCCAGCAGTTCCCTGCGGGAAGACACCTACAATGAGCAGTTCTTC.

The chain is built from TRBV7-6 and TRBJ2-7, with D possibly matching TRBD1 (5 bases). Germline lookup yields CDR1 SGHVS and CDR2 FNYEAQ. V lost 4 bases to trimming and J lost 3 bases, with 16 bases between them. The CDR3 contains 15 residues. The CDR3: CASSSRGREGYEQYF. For the CDR3, the DNA is TGTGCCAGCAGCTCAAGAGGCAGGGAAGGCTACGAGCAGTACTTC.

Details on this clonotype: The germline gene is not matched at one end of the junction; a read error may be the cause. V gene TRBV19 combines with J gene TRBJ2-7, with TRBD1 matching 8 bases. CDR1 LNHDA and CDR2 SQIVND come from the germline V gene (reference sequence). This CDR3 contains 15 residues. For the CDR3, the DNA is TGTGCCACTTCGGACAGGGCTACATTCTCCTACGAGCAGTGCTTC. This sequence encodes CATSDRATFSYEQCF.

This clonotype was observed a few times. The V call is TRBV15, the J call TRBJ1-5; possible D gene TRBD1, 6 bases. Trimming stripped 1 base from V and 7 bases from J, with 14 bases between. CDR1 and CDR2 from the germline V gene are LNHNV and YYDKDF (reference sequence). The CDR3 has 15 residues. CDR3 nucleotides: TGTGCCACCAGCAGAGGGGATGGGACACACCAGCCCCAGCATTTT. This encodes CATSRGDGTHQPQHF.

This clonotype was detected ten times or more. This sequence joins TRBV24-1 and TRBJ1-2; D is perhaps TRBD1 (5 bases). Deletions cut 4 bases from V and 7 bases from J, with 12 bases between. The CDR3 runs 13 residues. From germline, CDR1 is KGHDR and CDR2 SFDVKD. The CDR3, as DNA: TGTGCCACCAGTGACCCGGACACCCTTGGCTACACCTTC. This sequence encodes CATSDPDTLGYTF.

This clonotype came up many times. V and J are TRBV5-1 and TRBJ1-3, with D possibly matching TRBD1 (5 bases). This CDR3 spans 15 amino acids. CDR1 is SGHRS and CDR2 is YFSETQ in the germline V gene. The V gene lost 4 bases and the J gene lost 0 bases, with 11 bases spanning the gap. CDR3 residues: CASSAGTGSGNTIYF. Here the CDR3 DNA reads TGCGCCAGCAGCGCCGGGACGGGCTCTGGAAACACCATATATTTT.

The chain links TRBV7-9 to TRBJ2-2; TRBD1 is a possible D gene (5 bases). Per germline, CDR1 SEHNR and CDR2 FQNEAQ (reference sequence). This CDR3 is 11 amino acids long. V was shortened by 8 bases and J by 8 bases, with 9 bases between the two germline ends. CDR3 loop: CASLRQGELFF. CDR3 DNA sequence: TGTGCCAGCCTGAGACAGGGGGAGCTGTTTTTT.

This clonotype was found many times. The V gene is TRBV4-2, the J gene TRBJ1-6; no definite D call. V gave up 0 bases and J gave up 13 bases, with 7 bases separating them. Germline assignment: CDR1 LGHNA and CDR2 YNFKEQ. This CDR3 is 12 amino acids long. The CDR3 coding sequence is TGTGCCAGCAGCCAAGAGAGATTGCCCCTCCACTTT. This codes for CASSQERLPLHF.

V usage is TRBV7-2 and J usage is TRBJ2-2, with 10 bases that match TRBD2. Trimming cost V 7 bases and J 6 bases; bases outside gene matches: 5. Germline values: CDR1 SGHTA, CDR2 FQGNSA. The CDR3 is 14 residues long. DNA for the CDR3: TGTGCCAGCACTGTGAGCGGGGGGGCCGGGGAGCTGTTTTTT. Encoded protein: CASTVSGGAGELFF. Using reference TRBV7-2 and TRBJ2-2 for the parts outside the CDR3, the full variable domain is GAGVSQSPSNKVTEKGKDVELRCDPISGHTALYWYRQSLGQGLEFLIYFQGNSAPDKSGLPSDRFSAERTGGSVSTLTIQRTQQEDSAVYLCASTVSGGAGELFFGEGSRLTVL.

The chain has TRBV2 and TRBJ1-3, with D possibly matching TRBD1 (5 bases). V lost 6 bases, J lost 8 bases, and 20 bases lay in between. The CDR3 runs 15 residues. Germline CDR1 is SNHLY and CDR2 is FYNNEI. CDR3 residues: CASRAGPGSMYTIYF. DNA of the CDR3: TGTGCCAGCAGGGCGGGACCGGGGTCCATGTACACCATATATTTT.

The V call is TRBV20-1, the J call TRBJ2-7; 7 bases agree with TRBD2. The germline CDR1 and CDR2 sequences are DFQATT and SNEGSKA (reference sequence). The junction had 1 base not matched to a gene; V was cut back by 2 bases and J by 6 bases. The CDR3 loop spans 11 amino acids. The chain's CDR3 is CSARLAAEQYF. The CDR3 DNA is TGCAGTGCTAGACTAGCGGCCGAGCAGTACTTC.

This clonotype was detected once. This chain connects TRBV24-1 to TRBJ2-7; 13 bases are a match to TRBD2. With 3 bases clipped from V and 5 bases from J, the junction kept 3 bases outside the gene matches. Germline loops: CDR1 KGHDR, CDR2 SFDVKD. This CDR3 is 15 amino acids long. The DNA of the CDR3 is TGTGCCACCAGTGATCCCGGACTAGCGGGAGACGAGCAGTACTTC. It translates to CATSDPGLAGDEQYF.

The chain carries TRBV15 and TRBJ2-1, with TRBD2 identical over 15 bases. The length of the CDR3 is 17 residues. V lost 1 base to trimming and J lost 8 bases; unmatched junction nucleotides: 6. Germline assignment: CDR1 LNHNV and CDR2 YYDKDF (reference sequence). For the CDR3, the DNA is TGTGCCACCAGCAGAGGGTGGACTAGCGGGGGGGCCCATGAGCAGTTCTTC. This codes for CATSRGWTSGGAHEQFF.

This chain connects TRBV5-1 to TRBJ1-6, with 7 bases that match TRBD1. The CDR3 has 13 residues. V lost 7 bases and J lost 6; bases outside the gene matches: 4. Germline-derived CDR1 and CDR2 are SGHRS and YFSETQ. CDR3 sequence reads: CASAQGINSPLHF. The DNA of the CDR3 is TGCGCCAGCGCACAGGGGATTAATTCACCCCTCCACTTT.

The rearrangement uses TRBV15 and TRBJ2-7; the D gene is possibly TRBD2 (6 bases). Germline V gene data show CDR1 as LNHNV and CDR2 as YYDKDF (reference sequence). CDR3 length: 16 residues. V lost 0 bases and J 6 bases, leaving 18 bases between the germline ends. The CDR3 bases are TGTGCCACCAGCAGAGATAAAGGGGCGGGATCTGGCGAGCAGTACTTC. This encodes CATSRDKGAGSGEQYF.

The rearrangement uses TRBV20-1 and TRBJ2-7, with TRBD2 identical over 13 bases. The germline CDR1 and CDR2 sequences are DFQATT and SNEGSKA (reference sequence). V dropped 0 bases and J dropped 6; count of bases not matched to a gene: 8. This CDR3 is built from 16 residues. Written as DNA, the CDR3 is TGCAGTGCTAGAGATGGGACTAGCGGGATAGTCGGCGAGCAGTACTTC. Protein: CSARDGTSGIVGEQYF.

The chain links TRBV10-3 to TRBJ2-3, with 9 bases that match TRBD2. The germline gives CDR1 ENHRY, CDR2 SYGVKD. The CDR3 is 16 residues long. After removal of 4 bases from V and 0 bases from J, the junction contained 5 bases not matched to a gene. CDR3 loop: CAISALAGPSTDTQYF. CDR3 sequence (DNA): TGTGCCATCAGTGCTCTAGCGGGACCTAGCACAGATACGCAGTATTTT.

In its sample, this clonotype was seen many times. This sequence joins TRBV19 and TRBJ1-1; perhaps TRBD1 as D (6 bases). The CDR3 is 15 residues long. Trimming took off 5 bases at V and 1 base at J, with 14 bases between the two ends. Germline-derived CDR1 and CDR2 are LNHDA and SQIVND (reference sequence). The CDR3 spells CASSGGGAANTEAFF. The CDR3, as DNA: TGTGCCAGTAGTGGTGGGGGGGCAGCGAACACTGAAGCTTTCTTT. The whole variable domain, remainder taken from reference TRBV19 and TRBJ1-1, is DGGITQSPKYLFRKEGQNVTLSCEQNLNHDAMYWYRQDPGQGLRLIYYSQIVNDFQKGDIAEGYSVSREKKESFPLTVTSAQKNPTAFYLCASSGGGAANTEAFFGQGTRLTVV.

This chain uses TRBV9 with TRBJ1-1, with D hard to call. Germline V CDR1 and CDR2: SGDLS, YYNGEE. The CDR3 totals 14 residues. V lost 0 bases and J lost 2, with 8 bases in between. As DNA, the CDR3 is TGTGCCAGCAGCGTAGGCCCGGGAAACACTGAAGCTTTCTTT. It is translated as CASSVGPGNTEAFF.

The chain carries TRBV12-3 or TRBV12-4 and TRBJ1-6; a weak D match, TRBD1 (6 bases). V was clipped by 5 bases and J by 8 bases, with 16 bases between them. The CDR3 is made up of 15 amino acids. CDR3 protein: CASSLNRAGYSPLHF. CDR3 nucleotides: TGTGCCAGCAGTCTTAACAGGGCTGGGTATTCACCCCTCCACTTT.

This clonotype was detected ten times or more. The chain carries TRBV7-8 and TRBJ2-3; D is unclear. Trimming pared 5 bases from V and 5 bases from J, leaving 11 bases between. Germline V CDR1 and CDR2: SGHVS, FQNEAQ. This CDR3 spans 13 amino acids. As DNA, the CDR3 is TGTGCCAGCAGCCCCGGCGAGGAAGATACGCAGTATTTT. Its protein product is CASSPGEEDTQYF.